The 12 T cell receptor beta chains below come from one sample, sequenced in a study of T cell repertoires in cytomegalovirus infection. TCRdb reprocessed the reads via MiXCR and lists one record per CDR3 protein. The data show around 310,000 distinct CDR3 sequences, with 17% seen just once and about 11% held by the top ten. The sequenced sample consisted of PBMCs. The receptors stem from a human donor in good health (CMV status not recorded). Some clones in this sample may be carry-over from other donors' samples.

V and J are TRBV5-4 and TRBJ2-5, with 10 nucleotides matching TRBD2. The trim removed 4 bases at V and 3 bases at J, leaving 6 bases unmatched. There are 15 residues in the CDR3. Germline V gene sequence: CDR1 SGHNT, CDR2 YYREEE (reference sequence). The CDR3 DNA follows: TGTGCCAGCAGCCAGAGGACTAGCGGCAAAGAGACCCAGTACTTC. It yields the protein CASSQRTSGKETQYF.

This clonotype was observed a few times. The rearrangement uses TRBV3-1 and TRBJ2-1; 8 bases map to TRBD2. This CDR3 is built from 15 residues. Germline V lookup: CDR1 LGHDT, CDR2 YNNKEL (reference sequence). J was trimmed by 10 bases and V by 4 bases; bases with no gene match: 12. The CDR3, as DNA: TGTGCCAGCAGCCGCGAGATTAGTAGCGGGGACGAGCAGTTCTTC. Residues: CASSREISSGDEQFF.

This clonotype came up many times. The V call is TRBV7-9, the J call TRBJ2-5, with 8 bases matching TRBD1. From germline, CDR1 is SEHNR and CDR2 FQNEAQ (reference sequence). V shed 3 bases and J 5 bases; nucleotides not matched to a gene: 8. The CDR3 has 15 residues. The CDR3 protein is CASSLDRALFETQYF. Here the CDR3 DNA reads TGTGCCAGCAGCTTGGACAGGGCCTTATTTGAGACCCAGTACTTC.

This clonotype was seen more than once but under ten times. The genes are TRBV6-2 or TRBV6-3 and TRBJ2-7, with no clear D. Germline CDR1 reads MNHEY; CDR2 reads SVGEGT. The length of the CDR3 is 12 residues. V gave up 7 bases and J gave up 3 bases, with 10 bases separating them. In nucleotides, the CDR3 is TGTGCCAGCACCCCACCCAACTACGAGCAGTACTTC. Its translation is CASTPPNYEQYF.

This chain uses TRBV7-6 with TRBJ1-3; 8 bases fit TRBD1. CDR1 is SGHVS, CDR2 FNYEAQ, per germline. CDR3 size: 14 residues. The ends lost 5 bases at V and 3 bases at J; junction bases unmatched: 3. CDR3 in amino acids: CASSPGGFGNTIYF. CDR3 DNA: TGTGCCAGCAGCCCAGGGGGCTTTGGAAACACCATATATTTT.

In this sample, this clonotype turned up many times. This chain links TRBV7-9 with TRBJ2-5; D may be TRBD1 or TRBD2 (5 bases each). V was pared by 2 bases and J by 2 bases, with 18 bases between. The CDR3 loop spans 17 amino acids. CDR1 and CDR2 from the germline V gene are SEHNR and FQNEAQ (reference sequence). CDR3 sequence (DNA): TGTGCCAGCAGCTTATCCTTAGGGACGGAACTACAAGAGACCCAGTACTTC. Protein sequence: CASSLSLGTELQETQYF.

There are a few counts of this clonotype. The V and J genes are TRBV4-1 and TRBJ2-5; D may match TRBD1 or TRBD2 (5 bases each). CDR1 and CDR2 (germline): MGHRA, YSYEKL. Trimming took off 3 bases at V and 4 bases at J, with 9 bases between the two ends. The CDR3 has 13 residues. The CDR3 is CASSQQGPETQYF. CDR3 DNA sequence: TGCGCCAGCAGCCAGCAGGGACCAGAGACCCAGTACTTC.

This clonotype was observed a few times. The gene calls are TRBV9 and TRBJ2-1; TRBD2 matches at 7 bases. The CDR3 has 15 residues. The V gene end was trimmed by 4 bases and the J gene end by 0 bases; junction bases not matched to a gene: 4. Germline CDR1 reads SGDLS; CDR2 reads YYNGEE. DNA for the CDR3: TGTGCCAGCAGCACCCGGACTAGCTCCTACAATGAGCAGTTCTTC. Residues: CASSTRTSSYNEQFF.

This clonotype was counted a few times. The chain recombines TRBV2 with TRBJ1-1, with TRBD1 matching 7 bases. Germline V gene data show CDR1 as SNHLY and CDR2 as FYNNEI. The CDR3 sequence is 15 residues long. The V gene end was trimmed by 7 bases and the J gene end by 1 base; junction bases not matched to a gene: 9. The CDR3 DNA is TGTGCCAGCATCCGGACAGGCCATGCGAACACTGAAGCTTTCTTT. This translates into CASIRTGHANTEAFF.

This clonotype has just a few counts. This chain joins TRBV25-1 and TRBJ2-2; 10 bases align to TRBD1. The CDR3 runs 16 residues. Germline V gene sequence: CDR1 MGHDK, CDR2 SYGVNS. V shed 2 bases, J shed 5 bases, and the junction held 5 bases outside the gene matches. CDR3: CASSEAGTGVTGELFF. The DNA of the CDR3 is TGTGCCAGCAGTGAAGCCGGGACAGGGGTAACCGGGGAGCTGTTTTTT.

The chain combines TRBV5-1 with TRBJ1-1; 9 bases are shared with TRBD1. Germline CDR1 and CDR2: SGHRS and YFSETQ. V dropped 4 bases and J dropped 11; count of bases not matched to a gene: 15. CDR3 size: 15 residues. In DNA form, the CDR3 reads TGCGCCAGCAGCCCGGGGCGGGGACAGGGTGTGGCTGCTTTCTTT. Protein sequence: CASSPGRGQGVAAFF.

This clonotype was detected only a few times. The chain has TRBV7-2 and TRBJ1-3, with D possibly matching TRBD1 (5 bases). The CDR3 contains 14 residues. Germline values: CDR1 SGHTA, CDR2 FQGNSA. Trimming stripped 1 base from V and 4 bases from J, with 8 bases between. This CDR3 reads CASSLDQGGNTIYF. CDR3 in DNA: TGTGCCAGCAGCTTAGACCAGGGAGGAAACACCATATATTTT.